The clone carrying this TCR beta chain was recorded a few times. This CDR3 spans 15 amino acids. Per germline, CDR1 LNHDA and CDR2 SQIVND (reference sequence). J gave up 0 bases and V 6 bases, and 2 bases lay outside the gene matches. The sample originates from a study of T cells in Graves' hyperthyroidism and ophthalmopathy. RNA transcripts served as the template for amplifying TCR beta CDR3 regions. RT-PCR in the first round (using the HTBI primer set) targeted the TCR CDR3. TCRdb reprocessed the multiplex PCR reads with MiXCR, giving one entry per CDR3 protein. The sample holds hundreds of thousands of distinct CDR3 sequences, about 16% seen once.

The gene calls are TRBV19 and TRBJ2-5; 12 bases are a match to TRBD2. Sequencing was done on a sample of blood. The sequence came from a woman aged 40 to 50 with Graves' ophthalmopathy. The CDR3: CASSRLAGDQETQYF. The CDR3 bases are TGTGCCAGTAGCCGACTAGCGGGAGACCAAGAGACCCAGTACTTC.